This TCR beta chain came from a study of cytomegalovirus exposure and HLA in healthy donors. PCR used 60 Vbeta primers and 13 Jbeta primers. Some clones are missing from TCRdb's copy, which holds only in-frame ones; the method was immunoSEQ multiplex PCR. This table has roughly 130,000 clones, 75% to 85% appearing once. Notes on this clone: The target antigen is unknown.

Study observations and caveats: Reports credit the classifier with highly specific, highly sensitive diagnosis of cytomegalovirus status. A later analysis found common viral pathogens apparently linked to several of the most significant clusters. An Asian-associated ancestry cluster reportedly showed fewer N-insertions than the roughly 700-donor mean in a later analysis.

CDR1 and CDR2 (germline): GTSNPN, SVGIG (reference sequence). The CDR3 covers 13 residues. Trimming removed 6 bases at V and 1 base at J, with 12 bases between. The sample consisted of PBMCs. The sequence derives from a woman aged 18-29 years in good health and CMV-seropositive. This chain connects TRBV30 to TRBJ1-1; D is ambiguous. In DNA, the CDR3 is TGTGCCTGCAATCGACGGGGGAACACTGAAGCTTTCTTT. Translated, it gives CACNRRGNTEAFF.